This T cell receptor beta chain originates from a study of blood T cell repertoires in COVID-19. This clone was picked up one time. Measured with immunoSEQ multiplex PCR; TCRdb has only the in-frame clones, and not every one. The data contain about 170,000 clones, about 85% of them singletons. V was cut by 4 bases and J by 4 bases, with 16 bases left in between. Germline CDR1 is SQVTM and CDR2 is ANQGSEA. The CDR3 runs 15 residues. Sequencing was carried out using peripheral blood. The clonotype originates from a human donor with acute or convalescent COVID-19. The donor label of this sample is uncertain. The V gene is TRBV29-1, the J gene TRBJ1-4; D perhaps matches TRBD1 (6 bases). CDR3 DNA sequence: TGCAGCGTTGGGTTGGACAGCCTTATTAATGAAAAACTGTTTTTT. Translation gives CSVGLDSLINEKLFF. The full variable domain, its missing parts supplied by reference TRBV29-1 and TRBJ1-4, is SAVISQKPSRDICQRGTSLTIQCQVDSQVTMMFWYRQQPGQSLTLIATANQGSEATYESGFVIDKFPISRPNLTFSTLTVSNMSPEDSSIYLCSVGLDSLINEKLFFGSGTQLSVL.